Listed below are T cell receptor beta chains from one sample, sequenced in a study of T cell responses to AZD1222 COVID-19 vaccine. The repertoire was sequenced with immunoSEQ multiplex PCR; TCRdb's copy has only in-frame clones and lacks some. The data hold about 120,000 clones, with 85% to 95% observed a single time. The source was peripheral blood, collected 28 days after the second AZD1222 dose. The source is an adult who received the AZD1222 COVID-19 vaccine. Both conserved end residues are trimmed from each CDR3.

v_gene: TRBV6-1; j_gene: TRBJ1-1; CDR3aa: ASSDLARAEAF
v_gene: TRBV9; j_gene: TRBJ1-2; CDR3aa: ASSVAPFGGYT
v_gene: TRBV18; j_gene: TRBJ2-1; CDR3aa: ASSKGLAVSYNEQF
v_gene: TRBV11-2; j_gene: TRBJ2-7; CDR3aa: ASSLGGGRGSYEQY
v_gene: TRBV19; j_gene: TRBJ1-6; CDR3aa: ASSPVGQESTSLH
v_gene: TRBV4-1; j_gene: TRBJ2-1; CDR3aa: ASSPGGRTSVNEQF
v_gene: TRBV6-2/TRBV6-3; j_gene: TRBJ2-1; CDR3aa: ASSSQLSMSSYNEQF
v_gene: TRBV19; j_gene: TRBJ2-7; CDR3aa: ASSIGTGAPYEQY
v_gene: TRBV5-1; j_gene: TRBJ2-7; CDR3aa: ASSPGTVSGSYEQY
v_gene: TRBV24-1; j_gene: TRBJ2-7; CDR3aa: ATSDWGEGSYEQY
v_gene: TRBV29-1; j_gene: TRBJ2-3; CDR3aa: SVVAPTSGLTDTQY
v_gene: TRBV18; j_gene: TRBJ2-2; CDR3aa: ASSPPVDVGQGSFGELF
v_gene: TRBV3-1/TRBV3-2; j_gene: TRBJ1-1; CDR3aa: ASSQAPGTMNTEAF
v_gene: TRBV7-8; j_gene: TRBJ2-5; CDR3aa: ASSLDRSRTQY
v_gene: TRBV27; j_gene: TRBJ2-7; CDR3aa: ASGAGPTYEQY
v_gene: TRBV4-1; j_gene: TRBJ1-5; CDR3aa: ASSQMGTKAQH
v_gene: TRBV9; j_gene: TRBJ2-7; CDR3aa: ASSVSGAHTYEQY
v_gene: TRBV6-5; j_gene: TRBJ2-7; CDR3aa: ASSYGTGGPYEQY
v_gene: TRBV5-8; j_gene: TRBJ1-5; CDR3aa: ASSLRDQPQH
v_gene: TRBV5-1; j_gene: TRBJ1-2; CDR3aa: ASSRGTEELDYT
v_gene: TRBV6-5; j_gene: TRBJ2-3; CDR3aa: ASSKSISTDTQY
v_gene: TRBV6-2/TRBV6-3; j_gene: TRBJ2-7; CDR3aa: ASSYPLAPIYEQY
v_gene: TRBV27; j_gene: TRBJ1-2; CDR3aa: ASSRGDRGHGGYT
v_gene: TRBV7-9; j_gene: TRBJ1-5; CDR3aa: ASSLLGQGLQPQH
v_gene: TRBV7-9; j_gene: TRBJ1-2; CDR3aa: ASSSDRQGDGYT
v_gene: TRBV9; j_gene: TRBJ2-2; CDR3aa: ASKSGTRTTGELF
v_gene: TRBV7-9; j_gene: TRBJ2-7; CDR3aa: ASSPAGLPYEQY
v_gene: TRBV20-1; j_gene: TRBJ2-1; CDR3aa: SAGGRNEQF
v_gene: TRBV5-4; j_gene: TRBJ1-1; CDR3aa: ASSPAGPNTEAF
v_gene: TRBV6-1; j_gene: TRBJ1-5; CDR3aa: ASSESGVSNQPQH
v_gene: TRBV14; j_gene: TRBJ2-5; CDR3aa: ATSIAGAWETQY
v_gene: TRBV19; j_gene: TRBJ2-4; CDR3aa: ASTQGGENIQY
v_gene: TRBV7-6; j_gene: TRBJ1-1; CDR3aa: ASSLETANTEAF
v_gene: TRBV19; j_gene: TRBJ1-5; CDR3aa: ASNLWGDNQPQH
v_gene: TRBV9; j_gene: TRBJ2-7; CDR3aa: ASSVVGQGAIHEQY
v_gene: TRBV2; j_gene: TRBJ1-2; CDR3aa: ASSEARDGTKVYGYT
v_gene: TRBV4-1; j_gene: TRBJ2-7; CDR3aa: ASSQALLTRYASYEQY
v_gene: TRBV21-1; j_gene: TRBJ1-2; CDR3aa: ASSKTSNLYGYT
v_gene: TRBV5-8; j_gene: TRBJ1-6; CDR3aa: ASSGSRAWGNSPLH
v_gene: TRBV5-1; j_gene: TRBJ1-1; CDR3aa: ASSLRPGASEAF
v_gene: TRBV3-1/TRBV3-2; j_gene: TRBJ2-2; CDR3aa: ASSPWEGSNTGELF
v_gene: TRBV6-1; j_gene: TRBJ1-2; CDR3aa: ASSEDRFGGYT
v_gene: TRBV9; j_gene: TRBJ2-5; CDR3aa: ASSVVGYQETQY
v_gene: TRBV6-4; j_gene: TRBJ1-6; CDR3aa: ASSDGRGDNSPLH
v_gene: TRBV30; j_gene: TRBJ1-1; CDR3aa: AWSRASPNEAF
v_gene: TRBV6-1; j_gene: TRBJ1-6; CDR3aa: ASSEAKSSYNSPLH
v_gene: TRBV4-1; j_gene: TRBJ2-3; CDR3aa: ASSQEPAPVGTDTQY
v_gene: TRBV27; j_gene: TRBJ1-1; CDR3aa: ASSFGVAYTEAF
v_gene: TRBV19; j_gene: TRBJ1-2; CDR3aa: ASSIPGGNYGYT
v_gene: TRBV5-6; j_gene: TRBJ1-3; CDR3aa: ASSHQERLHSGNTIY
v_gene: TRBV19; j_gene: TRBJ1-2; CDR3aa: ASSRDRAIYGYT
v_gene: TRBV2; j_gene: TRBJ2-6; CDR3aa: ASSDPGGQDSGANVLT